This T cell receptor beta chain was found in a study of OX40 agonist ivuxolimab in advanced cancers. Turning to the study itself: Ivuxolimab was delivered to patients intravenously every 2 weeks at doses spanning 0.01 to 10 mg/kg. Anti-PD-1, anti-PD-L1 or anti-CTLA-4 therapy given earlier was allowed, and roughly 38% had some.

The V gene lost 5 bases and the J gene lost 4 bases, with 14 bases spanning the gap. Looked up from germline, CDR1 is MNHEY and CDR2 is SVGAGI. CDR3 size: 14 residues. Worth noting for this clone: No antigen is known for it.

Sequenced by immunoSEQ multiplex PCR; TCRdb stores in-frame clones only, minus some. The data show approximately 90,000 clones, approximately 90% seen once. Study-wide findings and caveats: The mean number of expanded clones was higher in CD8+ T cells than in CD4+.

The sequence derives from an adult with an advanced solid tumor such as melanoma, head and neck, liver or kidney cancer. The chain carries TRBV6-5 and TRBJ1-2, with D perhaps TRBD1 (6 bases). This specimen was CD4+ or CD8+ T cells sorted from blood, taken in a trial of the OX40 agonist ivuxolimab. DNA of the CDR3: TGTGCCAGCAGTCCCTCGACAGGCTCCTATGGCTACACCTTC. Translated, it gives CASSPSTGSYGYTF.